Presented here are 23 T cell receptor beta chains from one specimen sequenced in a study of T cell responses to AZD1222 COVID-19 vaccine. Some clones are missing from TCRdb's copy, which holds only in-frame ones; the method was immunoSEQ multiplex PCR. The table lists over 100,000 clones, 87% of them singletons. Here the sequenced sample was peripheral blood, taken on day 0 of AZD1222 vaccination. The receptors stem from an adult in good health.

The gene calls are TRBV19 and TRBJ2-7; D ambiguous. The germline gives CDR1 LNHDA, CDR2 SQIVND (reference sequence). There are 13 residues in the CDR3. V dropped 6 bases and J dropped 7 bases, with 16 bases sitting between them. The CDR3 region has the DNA TGTGCCAGTAGCCTGGGGTTTGAGGAAGAGCAGTACTTC. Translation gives CASSLGFEEEQYF. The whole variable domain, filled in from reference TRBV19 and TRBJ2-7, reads DGGITQSPKYLFRKEGQNVTLSCEQNLNHDAMYWYRQDPGQGLRLIYYSQIVNDFQKGDIAEGYSVSREKKESFPLTVTSAQKNPTAFYLCASSLGFEEEQYFGPGTRLTVT.

CDR3 loop: CASSLLGGEAFF. As DNA, the CDR3 is TGTGCCAGCAGCCTCTTGGGGGGTGAAGCTTTCTTT. The J gene is TRBJ1-1, the V gene TRBV11-3; D perhaps matches TRBD1 (5 bases). Germline V gene sequence: CDR1 SGHNT, CDR2 YENEEA. The V end lost 5 bases, the J end lost 7 bases, and 11 bases lay between the germline ends. The CDR3 is made up of 12 amino acids.

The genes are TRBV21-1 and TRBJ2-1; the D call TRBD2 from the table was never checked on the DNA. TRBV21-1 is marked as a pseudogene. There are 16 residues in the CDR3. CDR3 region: CASSRAGGRSYNEQFF. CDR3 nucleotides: TGTGCCAGCAGTCGTGCGGGGGGCCGTTCCTACAATGAGCAGTTCTTC.

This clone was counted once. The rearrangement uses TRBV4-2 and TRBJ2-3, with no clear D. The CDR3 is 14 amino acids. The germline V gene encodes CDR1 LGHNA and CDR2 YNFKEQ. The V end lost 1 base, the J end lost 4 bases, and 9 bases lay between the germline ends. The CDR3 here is CASSQGLGADTQYF. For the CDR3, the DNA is TGTGCCAGCAGCCAAGGATTGGGCGCAGATACGCAGTATTTT.

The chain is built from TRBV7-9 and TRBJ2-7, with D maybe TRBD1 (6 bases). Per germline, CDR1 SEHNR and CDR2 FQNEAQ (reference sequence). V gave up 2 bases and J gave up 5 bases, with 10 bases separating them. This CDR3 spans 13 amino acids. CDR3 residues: CASSLFQGNEQYF. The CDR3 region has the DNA TGTGCCAGCAGCTTATTCCAGGGGAACGAGCAGTACTTC.

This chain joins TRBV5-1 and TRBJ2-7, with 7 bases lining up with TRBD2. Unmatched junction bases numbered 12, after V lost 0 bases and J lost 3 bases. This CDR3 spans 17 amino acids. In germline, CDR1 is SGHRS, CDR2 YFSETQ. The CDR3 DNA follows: TGCGCCAGCAGCTTGGAGCGATGGCTAGCGGACCTCTACGAGCAGTACTTC. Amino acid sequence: CASSLERWLADLYEQYF.

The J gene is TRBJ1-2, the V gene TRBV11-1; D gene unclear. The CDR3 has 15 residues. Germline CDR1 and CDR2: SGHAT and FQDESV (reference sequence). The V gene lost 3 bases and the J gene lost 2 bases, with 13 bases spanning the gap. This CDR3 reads CASSLGSSQNYGYTF. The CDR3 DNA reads TGTGCCAGCAGCTTGGGAAGCAGCCAGAACTATGGCTACACCTTC.

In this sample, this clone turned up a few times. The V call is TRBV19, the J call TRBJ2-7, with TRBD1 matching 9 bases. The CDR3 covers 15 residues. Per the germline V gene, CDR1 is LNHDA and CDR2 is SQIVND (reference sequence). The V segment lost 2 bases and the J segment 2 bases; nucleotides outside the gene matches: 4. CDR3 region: CASSIRQGVAYEQYF. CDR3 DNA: TGTGCCAGTAGTATAAGACAGGGGGTCGCCTACGAGCAGTACTTC.

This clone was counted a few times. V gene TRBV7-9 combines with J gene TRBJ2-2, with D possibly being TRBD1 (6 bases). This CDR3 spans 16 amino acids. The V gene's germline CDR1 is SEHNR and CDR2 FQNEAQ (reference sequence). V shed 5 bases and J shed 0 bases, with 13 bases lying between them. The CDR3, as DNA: TGTGCCAGCAGCCCCGCATGGGGGCCGAACACCGGGGAGCTGTTTTTT. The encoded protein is CASSPAWGPNTGELFF.

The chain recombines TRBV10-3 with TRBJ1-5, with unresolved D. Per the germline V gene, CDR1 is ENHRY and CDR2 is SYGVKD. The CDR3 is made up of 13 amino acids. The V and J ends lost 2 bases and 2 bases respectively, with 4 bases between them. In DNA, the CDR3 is TGTGCCATCAGTGAGGACGGCAATCAGCCCCAGCATTTT. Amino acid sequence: CAISEDGNQPQHF.

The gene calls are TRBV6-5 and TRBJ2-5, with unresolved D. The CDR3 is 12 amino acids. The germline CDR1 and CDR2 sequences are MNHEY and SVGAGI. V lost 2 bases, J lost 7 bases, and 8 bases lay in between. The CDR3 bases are TGTGCCAGCAGTTACCAAGGTGGGACCCAGTACTTC. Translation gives CASSYQGGTQYF.

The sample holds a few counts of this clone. The CDR3 sequence: CASSVVGVGNTEAFF. Written as DNA, the CDR3 is TGTGCCAGCAGCGTAGTTGGGGTGGGGAACACTGAAGCTTTCTTT. The chain joins TRBV9 to TRBJ1-1; D not resolved. The CDR3 is made up of 15 amino acids. V lost 0 bases to trimming and J lost 1 base, with 10 bases between them. The V gene's germline CDR1 is SGDLS and CDR2 YYNGEE.

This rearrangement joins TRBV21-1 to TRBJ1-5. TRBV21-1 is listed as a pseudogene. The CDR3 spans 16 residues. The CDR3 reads CASSKGPRDANQPQHF. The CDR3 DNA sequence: TGTGCCAGCAGCAAAGGCCCAAGGGACGCAAATCAGCCCCAGCATTTT.

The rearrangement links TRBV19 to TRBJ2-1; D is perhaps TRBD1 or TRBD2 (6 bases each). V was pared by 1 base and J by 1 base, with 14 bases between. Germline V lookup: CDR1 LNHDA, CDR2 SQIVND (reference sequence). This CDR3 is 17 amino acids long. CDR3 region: CASSIVEGGASYNEQFF. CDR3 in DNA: TGTGCCAGTAGTATAGTAGAGGGGGGCGCGTCCTACAATGAGCAGTTCTTC.

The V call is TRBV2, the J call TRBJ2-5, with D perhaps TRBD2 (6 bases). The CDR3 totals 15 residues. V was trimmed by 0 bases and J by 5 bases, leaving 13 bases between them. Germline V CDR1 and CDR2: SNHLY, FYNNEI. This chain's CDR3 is CASSEALAGGETQYF. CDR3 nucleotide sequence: TGTGCCAGCAGTGAAGCTTTAGCCGGAGGGGAGACCCAGTACTTC.

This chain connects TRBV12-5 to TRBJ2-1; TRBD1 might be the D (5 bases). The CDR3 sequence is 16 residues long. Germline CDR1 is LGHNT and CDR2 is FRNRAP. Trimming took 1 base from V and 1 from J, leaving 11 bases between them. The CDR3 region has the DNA TGTGCTAGTGGTTTGGGGCAGGGTGGGTCCTACAATGAGCAGTTCTTC. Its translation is CASGLGQGGSYNEQFF.

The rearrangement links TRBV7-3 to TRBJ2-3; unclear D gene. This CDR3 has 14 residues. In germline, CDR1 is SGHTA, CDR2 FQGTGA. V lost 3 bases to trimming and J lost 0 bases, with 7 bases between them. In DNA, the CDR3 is TGTGCCAGCAGCTTTGTCACCAGCACAGATACGCAGTATTTT. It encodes CASSFVTSTDTQYF.

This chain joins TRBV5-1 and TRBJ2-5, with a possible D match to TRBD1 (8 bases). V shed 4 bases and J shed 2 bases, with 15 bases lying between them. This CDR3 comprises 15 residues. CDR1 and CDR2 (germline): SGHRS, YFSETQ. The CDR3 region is CASSTGQGGQETQYF. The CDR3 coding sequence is TGCGCCAGCAGCACCGGACAGGGAGGGCAAGAGACCCAGTACTTC.

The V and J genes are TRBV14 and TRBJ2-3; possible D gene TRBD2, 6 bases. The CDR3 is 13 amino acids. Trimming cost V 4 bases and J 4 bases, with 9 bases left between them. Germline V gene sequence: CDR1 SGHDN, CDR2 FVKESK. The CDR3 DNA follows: TGTGCCAGCAGCCTGGGACTCGCAGATACGCAGTATTTT. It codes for CASSLGLADTQYF.

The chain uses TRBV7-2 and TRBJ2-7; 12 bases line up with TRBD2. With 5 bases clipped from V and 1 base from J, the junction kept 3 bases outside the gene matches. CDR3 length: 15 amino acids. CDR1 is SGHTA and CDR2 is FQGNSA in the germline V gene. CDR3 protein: CASSDTSGRSYEQYF. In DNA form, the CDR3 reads TGTGCCAGCAGCGACACTAGCGGGAGGTCCTACGAGCAGTACTTC.

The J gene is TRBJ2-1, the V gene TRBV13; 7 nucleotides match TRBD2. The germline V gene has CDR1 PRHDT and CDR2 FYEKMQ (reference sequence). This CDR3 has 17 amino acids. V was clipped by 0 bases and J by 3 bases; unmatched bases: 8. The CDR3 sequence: CASSLGGEGPNYNEQFF. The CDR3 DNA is TGTGCCAGCAGCTTAGGCGGGGAGGGCCCGAACTACAATGAGCAGTTCTTC.

As DNA, the CDR3 is TGTGCCATTTTTATCACGGAAGACGAGCAGTACTTC. The encoded protein is CAIFITEDEQYF. The chain combines TRBV6-5 with TRBJ2-7; no firm D call. Trimming removed 10 bases at V and 5 bases at J, with 15 bases between. The germline gives CDR1 MNHEY, CDR2 SVGAGI. This CDR3 region has 12 residues.

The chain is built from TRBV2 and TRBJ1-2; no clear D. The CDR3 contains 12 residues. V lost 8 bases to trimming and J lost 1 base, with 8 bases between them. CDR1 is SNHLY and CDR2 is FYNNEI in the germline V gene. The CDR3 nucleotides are TGTGCCAGCGGCGGGATTAACTATGGCTACACCTTC. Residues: CASGGINYGYTF.